This record covers a single TCR beta chain. The antigen is undetermined. The repertoire was sequenced with immunoSEQ multiplex PCR; TCRdb's copy has only in-frame clones and lacks some. The data show about 71,000 clones, around 94% seen once. The sample is drawn from a study of OX40 agonist ivuxolimab in advanced cancers. Study at large: Patients were infused with ivuxolimab every 2 weeks at 0.01 to 10 mg/kg. With a range of roughly 20 to 80, age averaged 60 years, and 65% to 85% were male.

Findings of the study overall: At 0.1 to 3.0 mg/kg, clonal expansion of CD4+ and CD8+ blood T cells had occurred by week 6. Nonresponders included some who also had low normalized T-cell clonal expansion.

Germline-derived CDR1 and CDR2 are SEHNR and FQNEAQ (reference sequence). J lost 11 bases, V lost 5 bases, and 7 bases had no gene match. The CDR3 runs to 14 residues. The chain recombines TRBV7-9 with TRBJ2-5; 14 bases line up with TRBD2. The TCR sequence derives from an adult with an advanced solid tumor such as melanoma, head and neck, liver or kidney cancer. The material sequenced was CD4+ or CD8+ T cells sorted from blood, taken in a trial of the OX40 agonist ivuxolimab. The CDR3, as DNA: TGTGCCAGCAGCGCGGGACTAGCGGGAGTTAGGCAGTACTTC. This codes for CASSAGLAGVRQYF.